This T cell receptor (beta chain) is from a study of blood T cell repertoires in COVID-19 (dated by TCRdb to about 2020). For context, the study as a whole: Collaborator samples came from the United States, Italy and Spain and covered acute and convalescent phases of COVID-19. The material from the prospective study consisted of cDNA or gDNA derived from T cells, B-cell-depleted T cells, or PBMCs. The dataset comprised deeply sampled blood TCRbeta repertoires from subjects exposed to, actively infected with, or recovered from COVID-19. The repertoires were released in a freely available public database intended as a resource for research on the immune response to SARS-CoV-2. The samples were drawn from two sources: the first 160 participants of the ongoing ImmuneRACE study, and 1,254 subjects contributed by 6 global collaborators. Nearly every sample came with metadata listing a de-identified subject ID, COVID-19 status, age in years and sex. HLA class I and class II types, where available, came from metadata supplied by the sample provider rather than from assay-based typing. General findings and caveats noted by the study authors: Clinical and demographic metadata were provided uncurated, with the amount varying by source and participant.

In the case of this clone: Its antigen remains unidentified. Base qualities are missing; no much larger clone stands one base away.

CDR1 LGHDT and CDR2 YNNKEL are derived from the germline V gene (reference sequence). At the junction V is shortened by 4 bases and J by 3 bases, with 14 bases in between. From cysteine to phenylalanine, the CDR3 is 15 amino acids long. CDR3 DNA is the only sequence kept; it has 45 bases, read in frame from the first base. Participants in the prospective study were aged about 18 to 89 years, lived in about two dozen United States geographic areas, and enrolled through a virtual design. In the prospective study, cohorts were assigned on the basis of participant-reported clinical history obtained from a screening survey and a study questionnaire. Exposed participants were defined as having been in contact with someone with a PCR-confirmed or clinician-diagnosed COVID-19 case within 2 weeks of study entry. In the prospective study, mobile phlebotomists collected whole blood, serum and a nasopharyngeal or oropharyngeal swab from each participant. Prospective study participants could optionally give additional blood draws and questionnaires over a 2-month period. Blood samples from the prospective study were shipped frozen or at room temperature prior to DNA extraction.

TCRbeta CDR3 regions were amplified from genomic DNA by means of the immunoSEQ Assay, a bias-controlled multiplex PCR. Per the authors' processing: Within the assay, amplification of reference gene primers was used to estimate how many nucleated cells each sample contained. To quantify the absolute abundance of each unique TCRbeta CDR3 rearrangement, sequence reads were collapsed and filtered. For each sample, productive Simpson clonality was calculated as the square root of Simpson's diversity index across productive rearrangements. TCRdb limited this immuneACCESS table to in-frame rearrangements with V and J called. A share of clones is missing; checked studies link under half to unresolved V genes, and the rest is unexplained. That table supplies the V and J calls and clone size; D and trimming were determined from the DNA. The sample table contains about 190,000 clones; only one count was recorded for around 84% of them. 3.2% of the sample belongs to the ten largest clones.

The source material was PBMCs or T cells enriched from blood (not recorded which). The V gene is TRBV3-1 (or the pseudogene TRBV3-2) and the J gene is TRBJ2-3; the D region possibly corresponds to TRBD2 (6 bases align). This TCR derives from a woman aged 25 to 39 who had been exposed to COVID-19. The DNA sequence is as follows: TGTGCCAGCAGCCGGATGGGCGCGGGGACAGATACGCAGTATTTT. Translated, it reads CASSRMGAGTDTQYF.